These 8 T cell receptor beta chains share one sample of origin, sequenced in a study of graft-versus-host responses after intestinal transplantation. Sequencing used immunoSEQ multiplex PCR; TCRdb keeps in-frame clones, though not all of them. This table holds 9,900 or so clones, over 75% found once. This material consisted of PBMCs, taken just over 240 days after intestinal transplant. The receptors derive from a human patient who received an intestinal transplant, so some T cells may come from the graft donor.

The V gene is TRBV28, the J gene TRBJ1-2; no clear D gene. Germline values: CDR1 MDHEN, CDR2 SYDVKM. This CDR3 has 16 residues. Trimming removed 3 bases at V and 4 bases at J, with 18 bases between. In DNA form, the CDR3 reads TGTGCCAGCAGTTTCCCCAGCACCCCGAAGCCCTATGGCTACACCTTC. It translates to CASSFPSTPKPYGYTF.

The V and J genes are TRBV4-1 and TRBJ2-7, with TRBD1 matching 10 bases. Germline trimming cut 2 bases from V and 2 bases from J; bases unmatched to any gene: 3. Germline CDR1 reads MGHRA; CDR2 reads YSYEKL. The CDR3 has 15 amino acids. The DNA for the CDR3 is TGCGCCAGCAGCCAATCCGGGACAGGGGCCTACGAGCAGTACTTC. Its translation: CASSQSGTGAYEQYF.

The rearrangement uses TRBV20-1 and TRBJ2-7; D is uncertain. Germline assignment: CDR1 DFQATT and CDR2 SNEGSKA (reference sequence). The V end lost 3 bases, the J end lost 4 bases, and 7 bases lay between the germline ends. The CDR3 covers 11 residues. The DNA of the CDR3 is TGCAGTGCTAGCACGGATTACGAGCAGTACTTC. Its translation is CSASTDYEQYF.

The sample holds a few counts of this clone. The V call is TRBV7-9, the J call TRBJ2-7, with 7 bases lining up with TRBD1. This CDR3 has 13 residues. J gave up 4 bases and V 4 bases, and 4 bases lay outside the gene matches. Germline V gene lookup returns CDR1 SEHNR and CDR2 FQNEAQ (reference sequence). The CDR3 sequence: CASSSTDRYEQYF. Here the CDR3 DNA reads TGTGCCAGCAGCTCAACGGACAGGTACGAGCAGTACTTC.

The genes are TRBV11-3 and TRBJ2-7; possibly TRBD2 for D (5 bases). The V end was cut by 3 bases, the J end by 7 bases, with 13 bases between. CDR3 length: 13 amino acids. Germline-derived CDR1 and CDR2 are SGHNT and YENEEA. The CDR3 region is CASSLRASGEQYF. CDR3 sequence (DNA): TGTGCCAGCAGCTTGCGGGCGTCGGGGGAGCAGTACTTC.

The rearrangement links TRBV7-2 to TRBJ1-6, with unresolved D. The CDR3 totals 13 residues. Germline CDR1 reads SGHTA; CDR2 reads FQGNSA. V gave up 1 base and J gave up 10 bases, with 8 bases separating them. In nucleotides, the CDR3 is TGTGCCAGCAGCTTAGAGATGTTCTCACCCCTCCACTTT. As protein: CASSLEMFSPLHF.

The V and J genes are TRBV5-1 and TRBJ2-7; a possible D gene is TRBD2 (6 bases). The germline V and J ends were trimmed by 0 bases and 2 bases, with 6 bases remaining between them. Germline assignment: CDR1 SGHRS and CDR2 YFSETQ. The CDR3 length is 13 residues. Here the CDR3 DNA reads TGCGCCAGCAGCTTGGAGCGGGCCTACGAGCAGTACTTC. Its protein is CASSLERAYEQYF.

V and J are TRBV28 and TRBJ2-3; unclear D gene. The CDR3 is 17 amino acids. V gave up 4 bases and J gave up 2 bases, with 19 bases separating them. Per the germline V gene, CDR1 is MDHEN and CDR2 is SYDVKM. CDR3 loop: CASSSRSAPPFTDTQYF. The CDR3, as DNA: TGTGCCAGCAGTTCCCGATCCGCTCCTCCTTTCACAGATACGCAGTATTTT.